This T cell receptor beta chain was observed in a study of read filtering for tumor transcriptome and immune sequencing. Study background: 8 patients were R-ISS I, about 16 were R-ISS II, about seven were R-ISS III.

Between the trimmed V and J ends, which lost 6 bases and 4 bases, there was a span of 13 bases. From germline, CDR1 is SQVTM and CDR2 ANQGSEA. The CDR3 contains 12 residues. The library was built from about 400 ng RNA with molecular barcoded adaptors for alpha/delta and beta/gamma chains. TCRdb reprocessed the reads with MiXCR, giving one entry per CDR3 protein. The sample carries 50,000 to 65,000 distinct CDR3 sequences, about a fifth recorded once. The clonotype originates from a donor older than 35 with multiple myeloma. The J gene is TRBJ2-7, the V gene TRBV29-1; D remains ambiguous. Sequences were obtained from a population of CD138-negative cells sorted from bone marrow. DNA for the CDR3: TGCAGCGTCTCCACTAACTCATACGAGCAGTACTTC. Protein: CSVSTNSYEQYF.